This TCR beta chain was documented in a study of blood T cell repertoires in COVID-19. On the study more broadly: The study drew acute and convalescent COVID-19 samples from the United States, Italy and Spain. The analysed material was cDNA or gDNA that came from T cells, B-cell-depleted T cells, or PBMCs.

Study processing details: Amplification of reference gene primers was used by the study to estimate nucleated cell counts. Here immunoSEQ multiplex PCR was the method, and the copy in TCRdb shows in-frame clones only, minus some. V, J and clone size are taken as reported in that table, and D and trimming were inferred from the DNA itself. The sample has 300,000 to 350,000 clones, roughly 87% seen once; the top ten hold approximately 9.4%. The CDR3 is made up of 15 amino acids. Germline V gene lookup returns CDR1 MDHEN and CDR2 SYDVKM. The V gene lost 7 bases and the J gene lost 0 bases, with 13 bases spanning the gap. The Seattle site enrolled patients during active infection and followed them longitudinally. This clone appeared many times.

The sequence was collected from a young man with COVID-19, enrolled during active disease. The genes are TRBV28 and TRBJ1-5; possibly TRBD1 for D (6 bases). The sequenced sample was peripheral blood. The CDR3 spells CASIRGGFSNQPQHF. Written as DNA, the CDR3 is TGTGCCAGCATTAGAGGGGGATTTAGCAATCAGCCCCAGCATTTT.